The clone carrying this TCR beta chain was seen a few times. Its antigen is currently unknown. Amplification of TCR beta CDR3 regions used RNA as the template. When the TCR CDR3 underwent first-round RT-PCR, the HTBI primer set was used. MiXCR was run by TCRdb on the multiplex PCR reads, yielding one entry per CDR3 protein. The table has hundreds of thousands of distinct CDR3 sequences, approximately 18% seen once. The data belong to a study of T cells in Graves' hyperthyroidism and ophthalmopathy. Overall study results and limits: Model-based prediction identified ophthalmopathy a median around 6.5 months prior to its onset. Most thyroid clonotypes that were expanded above 0.001 also turned up in blood.

The V gene lost 8 bases and the J gene lost 5 bases, with 15 bases spanning the gap. Per the germline V gene, CDR1 is SNHLY and CDR2 is FYNNEI. The CDR3 extends over 14 amino acids. Fresh peripheral blood, around 10 ml, yielded the PBMCs. This receptor was identified in a man aged 45-60 years with Graves' ophthalmopathy. The V and J genes are TRBV2 and TRBJ2-2; D ambiguous. The sequencing sample was made of blood. The chain's CDR3 is CASGRTEVTGELFF. CDR3 DNA: TGTGCCAGCGGACGGACCGAAGTGACCGGGGAGCTGTTTTTT.